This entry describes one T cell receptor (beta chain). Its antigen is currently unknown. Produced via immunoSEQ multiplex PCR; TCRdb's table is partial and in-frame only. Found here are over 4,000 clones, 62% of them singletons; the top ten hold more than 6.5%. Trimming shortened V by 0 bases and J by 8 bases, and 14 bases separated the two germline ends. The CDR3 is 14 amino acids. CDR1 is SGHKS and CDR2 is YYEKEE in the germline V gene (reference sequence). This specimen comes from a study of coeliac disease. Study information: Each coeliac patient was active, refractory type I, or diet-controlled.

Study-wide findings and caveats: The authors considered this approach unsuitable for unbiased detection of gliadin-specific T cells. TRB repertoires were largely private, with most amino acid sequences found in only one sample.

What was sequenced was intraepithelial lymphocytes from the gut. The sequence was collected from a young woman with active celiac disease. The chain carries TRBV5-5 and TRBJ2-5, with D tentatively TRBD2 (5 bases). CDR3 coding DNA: TGTGCCAGCAGCTTGGCTGGCGGTCCGGGAACCCAGTACTTC. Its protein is CASSLAGGPGTQYF.